Listed below are T cell receptor beta chains from one sample, sequenced in a study of blood T cell repertoires in COVID-19. TCRdb keeps only in-frame clones here, not all; method: immunoSEQ multiplex PCR. The sample has some 130,000 clones, about 89% seen once. The sequenced sample was peripheral blood. These receptors came from a man aged 45-60 years with active COVID-19. The CDR3 runs from the conserved cysteine through the conserved F or W. A D gene is named only where the DNA matches it firmly. Some rows mark clone size as missing; the rest say once, few, many or name a class of expanded clone.

abundance,v_gene,j_gene,d_gene,CDR3aa,CDR3nt
-,TRBV19,TRBJ1-2,TRBD1,CASSSPGQGYYGYTF,TGTGCCAGTAGTTCTCCGGGACAGGGTTACTATGGCTACACCTTC
few,TRBV5-1,TRBJ1-3,-,CASSLDLSLSGNTIYF,TGCGCCAGCAGCTTGGATTTAAGCCTATCTGGAAACACCATATATTTT
-,TRBV7-2,TRBJ2-7,TRBD2,CASSLDSSGSYEQYF,TGTGCCAGCAGCTTAGACTCTAGCGGTTCCTACGAGCAGTACTTC
-,TRBV19,TRBJ2-7,-,CASSMNRFPSYEQYF,TGTGCCAGTAGTATGAACAGGTTTCCCTCCTACGAGCAGTACTTC
-,TRBV6-5,TRBJ1-4,-,CASREGFNEKLFF,TGTGCCAGCAGGGAGGGATTTAATGAAAAACTGTTTTTT
-,TRBV6-2/TRBV6-3,TRBJ1-4,-,CASSNEGVTEKLFF,TGTGCCAGCAGTAACGAGGGTGTAACTGAAAAACTGTTTTTT
-,TRBV5-6,TRBJ2-5,-,CASSPGRAQETQYF,TGTGCCAGCAGTCCCGGCAGGGCTCAAGAGACCCAGTACTTC
-,TRBV7-9,TRBJ1-6,TRBD1,CASSLPGQANSPLHF,TGTGCCAGCAGCTTGCCGGGACAGGCCAATTCACCCCTCCACTTT
-,TRBV6-2/TRBV6-3,TRBJ2-7,TRBD1,CASSLDRVSSEQYF,TGTGCCAGCAGCCTGGACAGGGTTTCAAGCGAGCAGTACTTC
-,TRBV4-3,TRBJ2-3,-,CASSQDGIGTKARTDTQYF,TGCGCCAGCAGCCAAGACGGAATAGGGACAAAGGCTCGCACAGATACGCAGTATTTT
-,TRBV6-5,TRBJ1-1,TRBD1,CASSFDRVLNTEAFF,TGTGCCAGCAGTTTCGACAGGGTCTTGAACACTGAAGCTTTCTTT
-,TRBV29-1,TRBJ1-2,-,CSATDSLYGYTF,TGCAGCGCCACGGACAGCCTCTATGGCTACACCTTC
-,TRBV6-1,TRBJ1-4,-,CASSETPNRAYEKLFF,TGTGCCAGCAGTGAAACCCCTAACAGGGCGTACGAAAAACTGTTTTTT
-,TRBV3-1/TRBV3-2,TRBJ1-2,TRBD1,CASSQETGAAGYTF,TGTGCCAGCAGCCAAGAGACAGGGGCAGCTGGCTACACCTTC
-,TRBV6-6,TRBJ1-1,-,CASSPRLSEAFF,TGTGCCAGCAGTCCCAGGCTCTCTGAAGCTTTCTTT
once,TRBV19,TRBJ2-5,TRBD1,CATKSPLVYPPEDRRRDLLGTQYF,TGTGCCACTAAGTCCCCTCTTGTTTATCCGCCCGAGGACAGGCGGCGTGATTTATTAGGGACCCAGTACTTC
-,TRBV5-1,TRBJ2-3,-,CASSFKGSSTDTQYF,TGCGCCAGCAGCTTCAAGGGGTCTAGCACAGATACGCAGTATTTT
-,TRBV5-8,TRBJ1-2,TRBD1,CASSLKTNRGGYTF,TGTGCCAGCAGCCTGAAGACGAACAGGGGCGGCTACACCTTC
-,TRBV27,TRBJ2-1,TRBD2,CASSLLAGNYNEQFF,TGTGCCAGCAGTTTGCTAGCGGGGAACTACAATGAGCAGTTCTTC
-,TRBV5-1,TRBJ2-3,TRBD2,CASSPRGDTDTQYF,TGCGCCAGCAGCCCGCGGGGGGACACAGATACGCAGTATTTT
-,TRBV27,TRBJ2-3,TRBD1,CASSRTGARTDTQYF,TGTGCCAGCAGTCGGACAGGGGCCCGCACAGATACGCAGTATTTT
-,TRBV9,TRBJ2-3,TRBD2,CASSVAERGSDTQYF,TGTGCCAGCAGCGTAGCCGAGCGGGGGTCAGATACGCAGTATTTT
-,TRBV15,TRBJ2-7,-,CATSRDLNTRSYEQYF,TGTGCCACCAGCAGAGATCTCAACACACGCTCCTACGAGCAGTACTTC
-,TRBV19,TRBJ1-6,TRBD1,CASSIDLLRDREGSPLHF,TGTGCCAGTAGTATAGACCTTCTCCGGGACAGGGAAGGTTCACCCCTCCACTTT
-,TRBV5-5,TRBJ2-7,TRBD2,CASSPTTSGLKGEQYF,TGTGCCAGCAGTCCGACGACTAGCGGGTTGAAAGGCGAGCAGTACTTC
-,TRBV7-9,TRBJ2-3,TRBD2,CASSLGRTSGGRGDTQYF,TGTGCCAGCAGCTTAGGGCGGACTAGCGGGGGCCGGGGAGATACGCAGTATTTT
-,TRBV2,TRBJ2-7,TRBD2,CASCPREVRFYEQYF,TGTGCCAGCTGTCCCCGGGAGGTACGATTCTACGAGCAGTACTTC
-,TRBV4-3,TRBJ2-1,-,CASSRQLPNYNEQFF,TGCGCCAGCAGCCGACAGTTACCTAACTACAATGAGCAGTTCTTC
-,TRBV6-4,TRBJ2-3,-,CASSDALGSDTQYF,TGTGCCAGCAGTGACGCCCTCGGTTCAGATACGCAGTATTTT
once,TRBV5-1,TRBJ1-2,TRBD1,CASSYFSGTGASYTF,TGCGCCAGCAGCTACTTCTCCGGGACAGGGGCAAGCTACACCTTC
-,TRBV6-5,TRBJ2-1,-,CASSLLAGANNEQFF,TGTGCCAGCAGTTTGTTGGCGGGGGCGAACAATGAGCAGTTCTTC
-,TRBV5-1,TRBJ1-1,-,CASSVKGQKSHPEAFF,TGCGCCAGCAGCGTAAAGGGGCAAAAATCCCACCCTGAAGCTTTCTTT
-,TRBV29-1,TRBJ2-1,TRBD1,CSVEGQGSNNEQFF,TGCAGCGTTGAGGGACAGGGTTCTAACAATGAGCAGTTCTTC
-,TRBV6-5,TRBJ1-5,TRBD1,CASSSRTGGNQPQHF,TGTGCCAGCAGTTCCCGGACAGGGGGGAATCAGCCCCAGCATTTT
-,TRBV10-2,TRBJ2-3,TRBD2,CASSLSGGGDTQYF,TGCGCCAGCAGTTTAAGCGGGGGGGGAGATACGCAGTATTTT
-,TRBV21-1,TRBJ2-6,-,CASSFRTDGGSGANVLTF,TGTGCCAGCAGCTTCCGAACCGACGGAGGGTCTGGGGCCAACGTCCTGACTTTC
once,TRBV19,TRBJ1-1,-,CASSIVGMGNTEAFF,TGTGCCAGTAGTATAGTTGGAATGGGCAACACTGAAGCTTTCTTT
-,TRBV5-1,TRBJ2-1,-,CASSLGALNNEQFF,TGCGCCAGCAGCTTAGGGGCCTTGAACAATGAGCAGTTCTTC
-,TRBV5-4,TRBJ1-2,TRBD1,CASSPDRVAWYGYTF,TGTGCCAGCAGCCCTGACAGGGTGGCTTGGTATGGCTACACCTTC
-,TRBV24-1,TRBJ2-2,-,CATSDWGVTGELFF,TGTGCCACCAGTGATTGGGGAGTCACCGGGGAGCTGTTTTTT
-,TRBV4-1,TRBJ2-5,TRBD1,CASSHGTGYGETQYF,TGCGCCAGCAGCCACGGGACAGGGTATGGGGAGACCCAGTACTTC
-,TRBV2,TRBJ1-5,-,CASSERWGGTQPQHF,TGTGCCAGCAGTGAAAGGTGGGGGGGTACTCAGCCCCAGCATTTT
few,TRBV6-1,TRBJ2-7,TRBD2,CASSAGPGGMNYEQYF,TGTGCCAGCAGTGCTGGGCCCGGGGGGATGAACTACGAGCAGTACTTC
many,TRBV6-2/TRBV6-3,TRBJ1-5,-,CASSWAPGAQHF,TGTGCCAGCAGTTGGGCCCCGGGGGCCCAGCATTTT
-,TRBV5-8,TRBJ1-2,-,CASSLSGIGYTF,TGTGCCAGCAGCCTTTCAGGGATAGGCTACACCTTC
once,TRBV18,TRBJ2-3,-,CASSPRGRGNTDTQYF,TGTGCCAGCTCCCCCCGGGGGCGGGGGAACACAGATACGCAGTATTTT
-,TRBV6-4,TRBJ2-1,TRBD2,CASSDWKRGAAGEQFF,TGTGCCAGCAGTGACTGGAAGCGGGGGGCCGCGGGTGAGCAGTTCTTC
once,TRBV4-3,TRBJ1-2,TRBD1,CASSQGQGLFYGYTF,TGCGCCAGCAGCCAAGGACAGGGGCTATTCTATGGCTACACCTTC
-,TRBV24-1,TRBJ1-1,TRBD1,CATRLWTGWNTEAFF,TGTGCCACCAGATTATGGACAGGGTGGAACACTGAAGCTTTCTTT
-,TRBV14,TRBJ2-7,-,CASSHYDRFTPYEQYF,TGTGCCAGCAGCCATTATGACAGGTTCACTCCCTACGAGCAGTACTTC
-,TRBV6-5,TRBJ2-1,TRBD2,CASRQLAGGKIEQFF,TGTGCCAGCAGACAACTAGCGGGGGGGAAGATTGAGCAGTTCTTC